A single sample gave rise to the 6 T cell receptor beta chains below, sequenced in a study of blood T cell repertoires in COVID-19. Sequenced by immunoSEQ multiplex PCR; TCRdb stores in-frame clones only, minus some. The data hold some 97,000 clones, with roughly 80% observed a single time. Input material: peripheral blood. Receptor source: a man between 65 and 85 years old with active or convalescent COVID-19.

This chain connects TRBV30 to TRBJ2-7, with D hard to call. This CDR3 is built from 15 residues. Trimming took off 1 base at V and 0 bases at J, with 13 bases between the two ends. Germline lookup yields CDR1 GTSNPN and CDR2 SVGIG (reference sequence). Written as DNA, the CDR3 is TGTGCCTGGAGTGACCCTAACAGTTCCTCCTACGAGCAGTACTTC. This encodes CAWSDPNSSSYEQYF.

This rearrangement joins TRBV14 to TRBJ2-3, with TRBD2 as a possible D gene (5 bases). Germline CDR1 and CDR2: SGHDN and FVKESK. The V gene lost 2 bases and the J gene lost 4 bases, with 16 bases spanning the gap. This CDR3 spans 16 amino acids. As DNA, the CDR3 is TGTGCCAGCAGCCAAAGTTTGGGAGTTGGGGCAGATACGCAGTATTTT. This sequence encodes CASSQSLGVGADTQYF.

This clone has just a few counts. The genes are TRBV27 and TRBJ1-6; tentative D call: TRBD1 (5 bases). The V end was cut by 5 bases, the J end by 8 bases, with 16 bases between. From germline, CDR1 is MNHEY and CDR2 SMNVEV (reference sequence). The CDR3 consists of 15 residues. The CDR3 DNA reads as TGTGCCAGCAGTCTGATACTTGACAGTGATTCACCCCTCCACTTT. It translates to CASSLILDSDSPLHF.

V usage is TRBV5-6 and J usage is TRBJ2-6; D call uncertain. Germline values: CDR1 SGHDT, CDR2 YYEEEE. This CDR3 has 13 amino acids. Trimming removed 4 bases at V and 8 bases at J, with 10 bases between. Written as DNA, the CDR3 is TGTGCCAGCAGCCAGATGGGCCCCAACGTCCTGACTTTC. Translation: CASSQMGPNVLTF.

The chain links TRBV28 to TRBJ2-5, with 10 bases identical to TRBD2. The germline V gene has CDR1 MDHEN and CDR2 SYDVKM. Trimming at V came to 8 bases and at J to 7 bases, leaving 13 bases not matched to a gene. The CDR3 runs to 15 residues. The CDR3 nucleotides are TGTGCCAGCGCGGACAGCGGGGGGGCCCATGGGACCCAGTACTTC. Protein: CASADSGGAHGTQYF.

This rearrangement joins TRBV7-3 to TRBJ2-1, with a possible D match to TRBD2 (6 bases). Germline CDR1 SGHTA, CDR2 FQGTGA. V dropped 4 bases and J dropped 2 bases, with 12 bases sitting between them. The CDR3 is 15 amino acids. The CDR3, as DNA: TGTGCCAGCAGCTCCGATGGCGGGGCCTACAATGAGCAGTTCTTC. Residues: CASSSDGGAYNEQFF. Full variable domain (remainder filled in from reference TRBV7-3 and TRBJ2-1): GAGVSQTPSNKVTEKGKYVELRCDPISGHTALYWYRQSLGQGPEFLIYFQGTGAADDSGLPNDRFFAVRPEGSVSTLKIQRTERGDSAVYLCASSSDGGAYNEQFFGPGTRLTVL.